The 29 T cell receptor beta chains listed next were all sequenced from one sample in a study of T cells after yellow fever vaccination. MiXCR, run by TCRdb on the 5' RACE reads, gives a single entry per CDR3 protein. Altogether around 310,000 distinct CDR3 sequences are present, about 3.5% being singletons, with the ten largest covering about 25%. The sample in question was PBMCs, obtained on the day of the yellow fever booster vaccination. The origin of the receptors is a man aged 18 to 29 who received the YFV17D yellow fever vaccine.

The V call is TRBV5-1, the J call TRBJ2-3, with D unresolved. Trimming took 0 bases from V and 2 from J, leaving 7 bases between them. The length of the CDR3 is 14 residues. Germline CDR1 and CDR2: SGHRS and YFSETQ. CDR3 DNA: TGCGCCAGCAGCTTGGAAGTCATCACAGATACGCAGTATTTT. Its protein product is CASSLEVITDTQYF.

This clonotype was detected many times. This sequence joins TRBV5-1 and TRBJ2-5; 8 bases align to TRBD1. This CDR3 region has 15 residues. The germline V gene encodes CDR1 SGHRS and CDR2 YFSETQ. V gave up 3 bases and J gave up 5 bases; unmatched junction bases: 9. For the CDR3, the DNA is TGCGCCAGCAGCTCCCCAGGGGGCGGTTCGGAGACCCAGTACTTC. Encoded protein: CASSSPGGGSETQYF.

The chain uses TRBV4-1 and TRBJ2-7, with TRBD1 as a possible D gene (5 bases). Per the germline V gene, CDR1 is MGHRA and CDR2 is YSYEKL. The CDR3 extends over 15 amino acids. V was clipped by 5 bases and J by 5 bases, with 19 bases between them. For the CDR3, the DNA is TGCGCCAGCAGCAGGCGAGCAGGGAAGGGCGACGAGCAGTACTTC. Translation gives CASSRRAGKGDEQYF.

In this sample, this clonotype turned up many times. The chain has TRBV18 and TRBJ2-1; 14 bases agree with TRBD2. Losses at the gene ends were 5 bases for V and 9 bases for J; bases not matched to a gene: 9. Germline values: CDR1 KGHSH, CDR2 LQKENI. The CDR3 is made up of 16 amino acids. CDR3 nucleotides: TGTGCCAGCTCAACGACTAGCGGGGGGGCCACTGGTGAGCAGTTCTTC. Translation gives CASSTTSGGATGEQFF. The full variable domain, in which reference TRBV18 and TRBJ2-1 provide the parts outside the CDR3, is NAGVMQNPRHLVRRRGQEARLRCSPMKGHSHVYWYRQLPEEGLKFMVYLQKENIIDESGMPKERFSAEFPKEGPSILRIQQVVRGDSAAYFCASSTTSGGATGEQFFGPGTRLTVL.

In its sample, this clonotype was seen many times. The chain carries TRBV7-2 and TRBJ2-1, with 16 bases identical to TRBD2. CDR1 SGHTA and CDR2 FQGNSA come from the germline V gene. The CDR3 spans 17 residues. The ends lost 5 bases at V and 10 bases at J; junction bases unmatched: 11. The chain's CDR3 is CASSPLMGLAGGSEQFF. The CDR3 region has the DNA TGTGCCAGCAGCCCCCTAATGGGACTAGCGGGGGGGAGCGAGCAGTTCTTC.

This clonotype was recorded at least ten times. This chain uses TRBV7-2 with TRBJ2-2; D remains unclear. This CDR3 is 15 amino acids long. Trimming pared 1 base from V and 2 bases from J, leaving 8 bases between. Germline V gene data show CDR1 as SGHTA and CDR2 as FQGNSA. The CDR3 here is CASSLGSGNTGELFF. The CDR3 nucleotides read TGTGCCAGCAGCTTAGGGTCGGGCAACACCGGGGAGCTGTTTTTT.

This clonotype showed up many times. The gene calls are TRBV6-1 and TRBJ2-3, with D possibly matching TRBD2 (6 bases). This CDR3 is 14 amino acids long. CDR1 and CDR2 from the germline V gene are MNHNS and SASEGT. V lost 7 bases, J lost 2 bases, and 13 bases lay in between. For the CDR3, the DNA is TGTGCCAGCAATAGACTAGGAAACACAGATACGCAGTATTTT. Residues: CASNRLGNTDTQYF.

V usage is TRBV25-1 and J usage is TRBJ1-6; D might be TRBD1 (5 bases). The CDR3 contains 14 residues. The germline CDR1 and CDR2 sequences are MGHDK and SYGVNS. The V end was cut by 5 bases, the J end by 4 bases, with 9 bases between. CDR3 sequence (DNA): TGTGCCAGCAGTATCCAGGGTTATAATTCACCCCTCCACTTT. Encoded protein: CASSIQGYNSPLHF.

This clonotype was counted a few times. The V call is TRBV6-5, the J call TRBJ2-7; D is possibly TRBD1 or TRBD2 (5 bases each). There are 16 residues in the CDR3. The germline CDR1 and CDR2 sequences are MNHEY and SVGAGI. The V end lost 5 bases, the J end lost 6 bases, and 23 bases lay between the germline ends. CDR3: CASSPGTALGSAEQYF. The CDR3 bases are TGTGCCAGCAGTCCCGGGACCGCCTTAGGGTCTGCCGAGCAGTACTTC.

The chain employs TRBV29-1 and TRBJ1-2; D gene unclear. CDR3 length: 11 amino acids. Looked up from germline, CDR1 is SQVTM and CDR2 is ANQGSEA. V lost 3 bases to trimming and J lost 4 bases, with 6 bases between them. The CDR3 DNA follows: TGCAGCGTTGATTTGGGCTATGGCTACACCTTC. This translates into CSVDLGYGYTF.

The chain combines TRBV7-6 with TRBJ2-5; TRBD2 matches 7 bases. V was clipped by 5 bases and J by 5 bases; unmatched bases: 8. From germline, CDR1 is SGHVS and CDR2 FNYEAQ. The CDR3 contains 14 residues. In nucleotides, the CDR3 is TGTGCCAGCAGCCAACCGGGACTACTGGAGACCCAGTACTTC. Protein sequence: CASSQPGLLETQYF.

In its sample, this clonotype was seen many times. V gene TRBV5-1 combines with J gene TRBJ2-2; no definite D call. Trimming removed 1 base at V and 7 bases at J, with 8 bases between. The germline V gene encodes CDR1 SGHRS and CDR2 YFSETQ. The CDR3 sequence is 13 residues long. CDR3 sequence reads: CASSLWGDGELFF. DNA of the CDR3: TGCGCCAGCAGCTTGTGGGGTGACGGGGAGCTGTTTTTT.

This clonotype was seen many times. This chain links TRBV7-9 with TRBJ2-7; no reliable D call. The CDR3 is 14 residues long. With 5 bases removed from V and 0 bases from J, the gap between germline ends came to 11 bases. Germline V gives CDR1 SEHNR, CDR2 FQNEAQ (reference sequence). The chain's CDR3 is CASSGYESSYEQYF. Written as DNA, the CDR3 is TGTGCCAGCAGCGGGTACGAGAGCTCCTACGAGCAGTACTTC.

The chain couples TRBV12-3 or TRBV12-4 to TRBJ2-2; TRBD2 might be the D (6 bases). There are 15 residues in the CDR3. Deletions cut 8 bases from V and 5 bases from J, with 18 bases between. The CDR3 DNA follows: TGTGCCAGCGGGGAGGACTATGCTGTAACCGGGGAGCTGTTTTTT. This encodes CASGEDYAVTGELFF.

This clonotype was observed a handful of times. This rearrangement joins TRBV12-3 or TRBV12-4 to TRBJ1-5; D not certain. This CDR3 is built from 18 residues. Trimming took off 6 bases at V and 1 base at J, with 22 bases between the two ends. The CDR3 bases are TGTGCCAGCAGACAGTCACGGCGCTCCACGTTCAGCAATCAGCCCCAGCATTTT. Residues: CASRQSRRSTFSNQPQHF.

This clonotype showed up many times. The genes are TRBV5-6 and TRBJ1-2; no reliable D call. The V gene's germline CDR1 is SGHDT and CDR2 YYEEEE. This CDR3 contains 12 residues. Trimming removed 0 bases from V and 7 bases from J, with 7 bases in between. The DNA for the CDR3 is TGTGCCAGCAGCTTGGGAGGTTTTGGCTACACCTTC. This translates into CASSLGGFGYTF.

This clonotype was observed many times. The chain links TRBV7-2 to TRBJ2-5; 8 positions match TRBD1. CDR3 size: 15 residues. Germline V gives CDR1 SGHTA, CDR2 FQGNSA. The V and J ends lost 5 bases and 5 bases, in that order; junction bases with no gene match: 10. The CDR3 here is CASSAPDRAGETQYF. The CDR3 bases are TGTGCCAGCAGCGCCCCGGACAGGGCGGGGGAGACCCAGTACTTC.

This clonotype came up many times. The chain recombines TRBV20-1 with TRBJ1-1, with TRBD1 matching over 9 bases. V gave up 1 base and J gave up 3 bases; unmatched junction bases: 0. CDR1 and CDR2 from the germline V gene are DFQATT and SNEGSKA (reference sequence). CDR3 size: 13 residues. Here the CDR3 reads CSARGTGDTEAFF. The CDR3 bases are TGCAGTGCTAGAGGGACAGGGGACACTGAAGCTTTCTTT.

This clonotype was found many times. The V and J genes are TRBV6-5 and TRBJ2-3; the match to TRBD1 covers 8 bases. CDR1 is MNHEY and CDR2 is SVGAGI in the germline V gene. Losses at the gene ends were 8 bases for V and 2 bases for J; bases not matched to a gene: 9. CDR3 length equals 15 residues. In DNA form, the CDR3 reads TGTGCCAGCCGGGGGCAGGGGGCGAACACAGATACGCAGTATTTT. It encodes CASRGQGANTDTQYF.

The rearrangement uses TRBV5-1 and TRBJ2-7, with TRBD2 matching 7 bases. The CDR3 is made up of 15 amino acids. V trimming: 3 bases; J trimming: 0 bases; junction bases outside the gene matches: 6. Germline V gene lookup returns CDR1 SGHRS and CDR2 YFSETQ. CDR3 loop: CASSSPLADSYEQYV. CDR3 coding DNA: TGCGCCAGCAGCTCACCTCTAGCGGACTCCTACGAGCAGTACGTC.

This clonotype was detected a few times. CDR3 DNA sequence: TGTGCCAGCAGTTTAGACGGGTACCCAGGGACCCAGTACTTC. This gives the protein CASSLDGYPGTQYF. This chain uses TRBV12-3 or TRBV12-4 with TRBJ2-5, with D uncertain. The CDR3 contains 14 residues. V was clipped by 1 base and J by 7 bases, with 13 bases between them.

This clonotype was found a few times. The chain links TRBV4-1 to TRBJ2-1; D perhaps matches TRBD2 (5 bases). This CDR3 is built from 17 residues. The germline CDR1 and CDR2 sequences are MGHRA and YSYEKL. V was cut by 1 base and J by 0 bases, with 13 bases left in between. The CDR3 nucleotides are TGCGCCAGCAGCCAAGTGGTAGCGAGAGACTCCTACAATGAGCAGTTCTTC. The encoded protein is CASSQVVARDSYNEQFF.

Many counts were recorded for this clonotype. The rearrangement uses TRBV5-1 and TRBJ1-1; D gene unclear. The CDR3 loop spans 15 amino acids. The ends were cut back, 0 bases at V and 0 bases at J, with 9 bases in the middle. From germline, CDR1 is SGHRS and CDR2 YFSETQ. In nucleotides, the CDR3 is TGCGCCAGCAGCTTGGGGGCCGCTGTGAACACTGAAGCTTTCTTT. This gives the protein CASSLGAAVNTEAFF. Full variable domain (rest looked up from reference TRBV5-1 and TRBJ1-1): KAGVTQTPRYLIKTRGQQVTLSCSPISGHRSVSWYQQTPGQGLQFLFEYFSETQRNKGNFPGRFSGRQFSNSRSEMNVSTLELGDSALYLCASSLGAAVNTEAFFGQGTRLTVV.

This clonotype was observed at least ten times. The rearrangement links TRBV6-5 to TRBJ2-1, with 13 nucleotides matching TRBD2. There are 19 residues in the CDR3. After removal of 4 bases from V and 2 bases from J, the junction contained 11 bases not matched to a gene. CDR1 is MNHEY and CDR2 is SVGAGI in the germline V gene. CDR3 bases: TGTGCCAGCAGTTCGTTCCGGACTAGCGGGGGTGTTGCCTACAATGAGCAGTTCTTC. Residues: CASSSFRTSGGVAYNEQFF.

The chain uses TRBV5-5 and TRBJ2-3; D is undetermined. The CDR3 runs 15 residues. Trimming shortened V by 4 bases and J by 0 bases, and 12 bases separated the two germline ends. The germline CDR1 and CDR2 sequences are SGHKS and YYEKEE (reference sequence). CDR3 loop: CASSRLGESTDTQYF. In DNA, the CDR3 is TGTGCCAGCAGCCGACTTGGGGAAAGCACAGATACGCAGTATTTT.

This clonotype was picked up a small number of times. V and J are TRBV24-1 and TRBJ1-4; weak D call: TRBD1 (6 bases). Trimming cost V 4 bases and J 7 bases, with 15 bases left between them. The CDR3 sequence is 15 residues long. Germline values: CDR1 KGHDR, CDR2 SFDVKD. DNA for the CDR3: TGTGCCACCAGTGACCCACAGGGAGAAGGTGAAAAACTGTTTTTT. Protein sequence: CATSDPQGEGEKLFF.

This clonotype was seen many times. The chain recombines TRBV7-2 with TRBJ2-3; 7 bases line up with TRBD2. The CDR3 covers 12 residues. Germline lookup yields CDR1 SGHTA and CDR2 FQGNSA. The V and J ends lost 6 bases and 6 bases, in that order; junction bases with no gene match: 3. The CDR3 reads CASRGGSDTQYF. CDR3 DNA: TGTGCCAGCAGGGGGGGGTCGGATACGCAGTATTTT.

This clonotype was picked up many times. The chain couples TRBV29-1 to TRBJ1-1, with D unresolved. The CDR3 has 12 residues. V was shortened by 7 bases and J by 6 bases, with 15 bases between the two germline ends. CDR1 SQVTM and CDR2 ANQGSEA come from the germline V gene. The CDR3 reads CSGIGYSAEAFF. CDR3 sequence (DNA): TGCAGCGGGATAGGGTATAGCGCTGAAGCTTTCTTT. Full variable domain (remainder filled in from reference TRBV29-1 and TRBJ1-1): SAVISQKPSRDICQRGTSLTIQCQVDSQVTMMFWYRQQPGQSLTLIATANQGSEATYESGFVIDKFPISRPNLTFSTLTVSNMSPEDSSIYLCSGIGYSAEAFFGQGTRLTVV.

This clonotype showed up many times. The chain carries TRBV5-1 and TRBJ2-3; no definite D call. The V end was cut by 3 bases, the J end by 9 bases, with 17 bases between. The germline V gene has CDR1 SGHRS and CDR2 YFSETQ. The CDR3 sequence is 14 residues long. The CDR3 DNA follows: TGCGCCAGCAGCTCCCAAGGTCCGGCAGGAACGCAGTATTTT. This codes for CASSSQGPAGTQYF.